This entry describes one T cell receptor (beta chain). The sample comes from a study of blood T cell repertoires in COVID-19. Donors were grouped by their self-reported clinical history. The study counted Cohort 3 donors as recovered given two negative PCRs, clearance, or symptom resolution. The CDR3 length is 15 residues. Looked up from germline, CDR1 is MNHEY and CDR2 is SMNVEV (reference sequence). Trimming cost V 8 bases and J 6 bases, with 19 bases left between them. Profiling relied on immunoSEQ multiplex PCR, and the TCRdb table lists in-frame clones only, not all of them. In the table there are 250,000 to 400,000 clones, roughly 90% of which are singletons.

This TCR was recovered from a man in his sixties who had recovered from COVID-19. The chain couples TRBV27 to TRBJ1-4; a possible D gene is TRBD1 (6 bases). Sequencing input: PBMCs or T cells enriched from blood (not recorded which). CDR3 DNA: TGTGCCAGCCGGAATAGACAGGAGCAGTATGAAAAACTGTTTTTT. Its translation: CASRNRQEQYEKLFF.